The 21 T cell receptor beta chains presented below share a single source sample, sequenced in a study of breast tumors, draining lymph nodes, adjacent tissues. The lymph nodes were axillary draining lymph nodes from breast cancer patients. MiXCR, applied by TCRdb to the multiplex PCR reads, yields one record per CDR3 protein. The table shows roughly 130,000 distinct CDR3 sequences, with 15% to 20% occurring only once. Sequenced: axillary lymph node tissue. The receptors were sampled from a female donor with breast cancer. Some clones in this sample may be carry-over from other donors' samples.

This clonotype was counted at least ten times. The junction departs from germline at one end; a sequencing error may be responsible. V usage is TRBV6-6 and J usage is TRBJ1-2; maybe TRBD1 (5 bases). The germline gives CDR1 MNHNY, CDR2 SVGAGI (reference sequence). This CDR3 spans 15 amino acids. As DNA, the CDR3 is TGTGCCAGCACTTACCGGGACGGGGTTCGGTATGGCTACACCTTC. Its translation is CASTYRDGVRYGYTF.

The chain joins TRBV2 to TRBJ2-7; 13 bases agree with TRBD2. In germline, CDR1 is SNHLY, CDR2 FYNNEI. Trimming cost V 8 bases and J 7 bases; bases outside gene matches: 5. The CDR3 has 13 residues. The CDR3 here is CASAKGLAGEQYV. CDR3 in DNA: TGTGCCAGCGCAAAGGGACTAGCGGGGGAGCAGTACGTC.

To note about this clonotype: A much larger clonotype is one base distant, so this may be a read error. V gene TRBV6-4 combines with J gene TRBJ2-3; TRBD2 aligns across 12 bases. V shed 4 bases, J shed 4 bases, and the junction held 6 bases outside the gene matches. The CDR3 loop spans 16 amino acids. CDR1 and CDR2 from the germline V gene are MRHNA and SNTAGT. CDR3: CASSGSTSGGADTQYF. CDR3 nucleotides: TGTGCCAGCAGTGGCTCGACTAGCGGGGGCGCAGATACGCAGTATTTT.

On this clonotype: A much larger clone lies one base from this, so it may be a read error. The chain is built from TRBV7-2 and TRBJ2-1; TRBD1 matches 7 bases. This CDR3 contains 13 residues. V lost 8 bases, J lost 4 bases, and 5 bases stayed unmatched. From germline, CDR1 is SGHTA and CDR2 FQGNSA. The CDR3 sequence: CASATGSYNEQFF. CDR3 in DNA: TGTGCCAGCGCGACAGGGTCATACAATGAGCAGTTCTTC.

The chain recombines TRBV5-1 with TRBJ2-4; 7 bases are a match to TRBD1. This CDR3 comprises 16 residues. Per germline, CDR1 SGHRS and CDR2 YFSETQ. The junction had 7 bases not matched to a gene; V was cut back by 3 bases and J by 1 base. CDR3 nucleotide sequence: TGCGCCAGCAGCTCGATTTCCAGGGGGGCCAAAAACATTCAGTACTTC. This gives the protein CASSSISRGAKNIQYF.

There are many counts of this clonotype. The chain employs TRBV24-1 and TRBJ2-1; D gene unclear. Germline V gene data show CDR1 as KGHDR and CDR2 as SFDVKD. CDR3 length: 13 residues. V lost 3 bases and J 8 bases, leaving 10 bases between the germline ends. The chain's CDR3 is CATSDVQDHEQFF. CDR3 sequence (DNA): TGTGCCACCAGTGATGTTCAGGACCATGAGCAGTTCTTC.

This chain uses TRBV7-9 with TRBJ1-2; TRBD1 matches at 7 bases. Germline V CDR1 and CDR2: SEHNR, FQNEAQ (reference sequence). This CDR3 contains 14 residues. The CDR3 nucleotides read TGTGTTAGCAGCTTCACAGGGGTTGGATATGGCTACACCTTC. This translates into CVSSFTGVGYGYTF. Full variable domain (rest looked up from reference TRBV7-9 and TRBJ1-2): DTGVSQNPRHKITKRGQNVTFRCDPISEHNRLYWYRQTLGQGPEFLTYFQNEAQLEKSRLLSDRFSAERPKGSFSTLEIQRTEQGDSAMYLCVSSFTGVGYGYTFGSGTRLTVV.

This clonotype was recorded only once. A much larger clone lies one base from this, so it may be a read error. This chain uses TRBV20-1 with TRBJ2-1, with TRBD1 identical over 11 bases. CDR1 and CDR2 from the germline V gene are DFQATT and SNEGSKA (reference sequence). The CDR3 is 14 amino acids. Here the CDR3 reads CGAPSGQGANEQFF. In DNA form, the CDR3 reads TGCGGTGCTCCTAGTGGACAGGGGGCCAATGAGCAGTTCTTC.

This clonotype occurred many times. The chain couples TRBV20-1 to TRBJ2-4; 9 positions match TRBD1. Germline-derived CDR1 and CDR2 are DFQATT and SNEGSKA (reference sequence). V lost 5 bases, J lost 9 bases, and 11 bases stayed unmatched. This CDR3 comprises 14 residues. CDR3 amino acids: CSAAPDRGSGIQYF. CDR3 DNA: TGCAGTGCTGCCCCGGACAGGGGAAGTGGCATTCAGTACTTC.

This clonotype was detected ten times or more. The chain is built from TRBV20-1 and TRBJ1-5; D is unresolved. Trimming removed 1 base from V and 5 bases from J, with 9 bases in between. The CDR3 is 13 amino acids. Germline lookup yields CDR1 DFQATT and CDR2 SNEGSKA (reference sequence). The CDR3 DNA reads TGCAGTGCTAGAGGCGCGATTGATCAGCCCCAGCATTTT. Translation: CSARGAIDQPQHF.

This clonotype was found a few times. This chain joins TRBV11-2 and TRBJ2-3; D is possibly TRBD2 (6 bases). Looked up from germline, CDR1 is SGHAT and CDR2 is FQNNGV. Trimming removed 4 bases at V and 2 bases at J, with 13 bases between. The CDR3 sequence is 15 residues long. The CDR3 nucleotides read TGTGCCAGCAGCTCCCGGCTAGCGCACACAGATACGCAGTATTTT. This gives the protein CASSSRLAHTDTQYF.

As for this clonotype: A read error may explain this, as a much larger clone is one base away. The chain uses TRBV3-1 and TRBJ1-2; TRBD1 might be the D (5 bases). Germline V gene sequence: CDR1 LGHDT, CDR2 YNNKEL (reference sequence). The CDR3 contains 15 residues. V lost 1 base, J lost 0 bases, and 9 bases lay in between. The CDR3: CASSQVGTSNYGYTF. In DNA, the CDR3 is TGTGCCAGCAGCCAAGTCGGGACTTCTAACTATGGCTACACCTTC.

A note on this clonotype: A much larger clonotype is one base distant, so this may be a read error. This sequence joins TRBV3-1 and TRBJ1-2; D gene uncertain. The CDR3 is 12 amino acids. Trimming took 3 bases from V and 7 from J, leaving 9 bases between them. Looked up from germline, CDR1 is LGHDT and CDR2 is YNNKEL (reference sequence). CDR3 loop: CASSHGPAGYTF. CDR3 DNA: TGTGCCAGCAGCCATGGACCGGCTGGCTACACCTTC.

Note on this clonotype: A read error may be the cause here, since a much bigger clone is one base away. J is TRBJ2-1 and V is TRBV5-1; no firm D call. Trimming left V 5 bases short and J 5 bases short, with 17 bases between. Germline V CDR1 and CDR2: SGHRS, YFSETQ. The CDR3 totals 15 residues. CDR3 coding DNA: TGCGCCAGCAGTTCCAACCCTTATAGAAACAATGAGCAGTTCTTC. It yields the protein CASSSNPYRNNEQFF.

This clonotype was found many times. The chain combines TRBV6-5 with TRBJ2-7; 13 bases are shared with TRBD2. The CDR3 covers 15 residues. CDR1 and CDR2 from the germline V gene are MNHEY and SVGAGI. V shed 7 bases and J 2 bases; nucleotides not matched to a gene: 5. The CDR3: CASTSTSGRTYEQYF. CDR3 DNA: TGTGCCAGCACCTCGACTAGCGGGAGGACCTACGAGCAGTACTTC.

This clonotype came up many times. This chain uses TRBV2 with TRBJ1-3; D is perhaps TRBD1 (6 bases). This CDR3 has 16 amino acids. The V and J ends lost 4 bases and 2 bases respectively, with 15 bases between them. Germline V gene lookup returns CDR1 SNHLY and CDR2 FYNNEI. The chain's CDR3 is CASSVGQMGAGNTIYF. CDR3 in DNA: TGTGCCAGCAGTGTTGGACAGATGGGCGCTGGAAACACCATATATTTT.

Ten or more counts support this clonotype. V is TRBV10-1 and J is TRBJ2-5; D is unresolved. This CDR3 has 14 amino acids. Germline-derived CDR1 and CDR2 are WNHNN and SYGVQD (reference sequence). Trimming stripped 3 bases from V and 2 bases from J, with 10 bases between. The chain's CDR3 is CASSDRVAQETQYF. The CDR3 coding sequence is TGCGCCAGCAGTGATCGGGTGGCGCAAGAGACCCAGTACTTC.

Comments on this clonotype: A much larger clone lies one base from this, so it may be a read error. J is TRBJ2-3 and V is TRBV20-1, with 7 bases identical to TRBD1. The CDR3 loop spans 15 amino acids. V was pared by 2 bases and J by 4 bases, with 9 bases of the junction left unmatched. Germline lookup yields CDR1 DFQATT and CDR2 SNEGSKA (reference sequence). Here the CDR3 reads CSARPGQSSPDTQYF. The CDR3 DNA reads as TGCAGTGCTAGACCGGGACAGAGCTCCCCAGATACGCAGTATTTT.

Concerning this clonotype itself: A read error is possible here, since a much larger clone lies one base away. The chain combines TRBV20-1 with TRBJ2-4; D ambiguous. V gave up 3 bases and J gave up 10 bases, with 13 bases separating them. Per the germline V gene, CDR1 is DFQATT and CDR2 is SNEGSKA (reference sequence). The CDR3 covers 12 residues. Here the CDR3 DNA reads TGCAGTGCTAGCGCTGCAGATTGGATTCAGTACTTC. Protein: CSASAADWIQYF.

In its sample, this clonotype was seen many times. The chain couples TRBV11-3 to TRBJ2-5, with D perhaps given as TRBD1 or TRBD2 (5 bases each). Per the germline V gene, CDR1 is SGHNT and CDR2 is YENEEA. The length of the CDR3 is 13 residues. Trimming took 0 bases from V and 7 from J, leaving 9 bases between them. This CDR3 reads CASSLDGDGTQYF. CDR3 DNA sequence: TGTGCCAGCAGCTTAGATGGGGACGGGACCCAGTACTTC.

The chain is built from TRBV11-2 and TRBJ1-1, with D tentatively TRBD1 (5 bases). Germline assignment: CDR1 SGHAT and CDR2 FQNNGV. The CDR3 length is 14 residues. V lost 4 bases, J lost 4 bases, and 13 bases lay in between. In DNA form, the CDR3 reads TGTGCCAGCAGCTCGACTCAGGGCTTCACTGAAGCTTTCTTT. As protein: CASSSTQGFTEAFF.